This passage covers 32 T cell receptor beta chains from one sample sequenced in a study of blood T cell repertoires in COVID-19. Measured with immunoSEQ multiplex PCR; TCRdb has only the in-frame clones, and not every one. The sample includes around 150,000 clones, 88% seen only once; the top ten take 2.5%. The sequencing input was peripheral blood. These receptors originate from a human donor with COVID-19, enrolled during active disease. The donor label of this sample is uncertain.

V usage is TRBV18 and J usage is TRBJ2-7; D may be TRBD2 (6 bases). The CDR3 runs to 11 residues. Germline V gene data show CDR1 as KGHSH and CDR2 as LQKENI. With 7 bases removed from V and 6 bases from J, the gap between germline ends came to 10 bases. In nucleotides, the CDR3 is TGTGCCAGCTTTTCCGGGGGCGAGCAGTACTTC. Amino acids: CASFSGGEQYF.

The V call is TRBV21-1, the J call TRBJ2-3; the tabulated D call, TRBD2, remains unverified against the DNA. TRBV21-1 is a pseudogene segment. CDR3 size: 18 residues. The DNA for the CDR3 is TGTGCCAGCAGCACCTCTACGGGGGGCACGACCTTCACAGATACGCAGTATTTT. It encodes CASSTSTGGTTFTDTQYF.

The gene calls are TRBV5-1 and TRBJ2-7, with 8 bases lining up with TRBD1. Germline V lookup: CDR1 SGHRS, CDR2 YFSETQ. J lost 3 bases, V lost 0 bases, and 5 bases had no gene match. The CDR3 totals 15 residues. Here the CDR3 reads CASSLAETGVYEQYF. The CDR3 nucleotides are TGCGCCAGCAGCTTGGCGGAGACAGGGGTCTACGAGCAGTACTTC.

The chain is built from TRBV10-3 and TRBJ2-3; weak D call: TRBD2 (5 bases). This CDR3 spans 15 amino acids. With 6 bases removed from V and 2 bases from J, the gap between germline ends came to 15 bases. Germline CDR1 and CDR2: ENHRY and SYGVKD. CDR3 sequence: CAIRQTGGPTDTQYF. Here the CDR3 DNA reads TGTGCCATCAGACAAACCGGAGGACCCACAGATACGCAGTATTTT.

This chain joins TRBV19 and TRBJ2-7; 9 nucleotides agree with TRBD1. The CDR3 is 17 amino acids. V shed 6 bases and J 6 bases; nucleotides not matched to a gene: 18. Germline V gene lookup returns CDR1 LNHDA and CDR2 SQIVND (reference sequence). The CDR3, as DNA: TGTGCCAGTAGCCCACGAAGAGGGACAGGGAACCTCGGCGAGCAGTACTTC. It yields the protein CASSPRRGTGNLGEQYF.

V is TRBV30 and J is TRBJ1-2; possibly TRBD1 for D (6 bases). With 3 bases removed from V and 6 bases from J, the gap between germline ends came to 17 bases. The germline gives CDR1 GTSNPN, CDR2 SVGIG (reference sequence). There are 14 residues in the CDR3. This CDR3 is CAWRGDIPGDGYTF. In DNA, the CDR3 is TGTGCCTGGAGAGGGGACATTCCTGGGGATGGCTACACCTTC. The variable domain in full, completed from reference TRBV30 and TRBJ1-2, reads SQTIHQWPATLVQPVGSPLSLECTVEGTSNPNLYWYRQAAGRGLQLLFYSVGIGQISSEVPQNLSASRPQDRQFILSSKKLLLSDSGFYLCAWRGDIPGDGYTFGSGTRLTVV.

The rearrangement joins TRBV12-3 or TRBV12-4 to TRBJ2-1; TRBD2 might be the D (5 bases). Trimming left V 5 bases short and J 10 bases short, with 12 bases between. The CDR3 loop spans 12 amino acids. CDR3 residues: CASSPQRREQFF. DNA for the CDR3: TGTGCCAGCAGTCCCCAGCGGAGGGAGCAGTTCTTC.

The chain combines TRBV18 with TRBJ1-5; 10 bases align to TRBD1. CDR1 is KGHSH, CDR2 LQKENI, per germline. The CDR3 is made up of 15 amino acids. V was pared by 6 bases and J by 2 bases, with 4 bases of the junction left unmatched. The CDR3: CASSAGTGGNQPQHF. The CDR3 DNA sequence: TGTGCCAGCTCGGCCGGGACAGGGGGCAATCAGCCCCAGCATTTT.

This clone was recorded a few times. The chain couples TRBV5-1 to TRBJ1-6; 9 nucleotides agree with TRBD1. Germline loops: CDR1 SGHRS, CDR2 YFSETQ. The CDR3 sequence is 15 residues long. Unmatched junction bases numbered 7, after V lost 4 bases and J lost 8 bases. In DNA form, the CDR3 reads TGCGCCAGCAGCCCCTTCGGGGACAGGGATTCACCCCTCCACTTT. Residues: CASSPFGDRDSPLHF.

V is TRBV19 and J is TRBJ2-7; 9 bases are shared with TRBD1. Unmatched junction bases numbered 6, after V lost 6 bases and J lost 3 bases. The germline V gene has CDR1 LNHDA and CDR2 SQIVND (reference sequence). This CDR3 contains 14 residues. In DNA form, the CDR3 reads TGTGCCAGTAGCCCCCGGACAGGGGACTACGAGCAGTACTTC. Its translation: CASSPRTGDYEQYF.

This sequence joins TRBV7-9 and TRBJ2-3; TRBD1 agrees at 11 bases. The length of the CDR3 is 16 residues. V trimming: 5 bases; J trimming: 5 bases; junction bases outside the gene matches: 9. CDR1 is SEHNR, CDR2 FQNEAQ, per germline (reference sequence). CDR3 region: CASSGTGQGAVDTQYF. In nucleotides, the CDR3 is TGTGCCAGCAGCGGAACAGGACAGGGGGCAGTAGATACGCAGTATTTT.

The chain carries TRBV3-1 (or the pseudogene TRBV3-2) and TRBJ1-2, with 7 bases fitting TRBD1. The CDR3 spans 14 residues. V dropped 3 bases and J dropped 4; count of bases not matched to a gene: 5. Germline V CDR1 and CDR2: LGHDT, YNNKEL (reference sequence). For the CDR3, the DNA is TGTGCCAGCAGCCAGTCCGGGACAGTCTATGGCTACACCTTC. Translated: CASSQSGTVYGYTF.

The chain combines TRBV10-3 with TRBJ2-7, with TRBD2 matching 13 bases. Germline CDR1 ENHRY, CDR2 SYGVKD. V trimming: 4 bases; J trimming: 3 bases; junction bases outside the gene matches: 9. The CDR3 contains 17 residues. CDR3 residues: CAISVTSGRGTNYEQYF. In DNA, the CDR3 is TGTGCCATCAGTGTCACTAGCGGGAGGGGAACTAACTACGAGCAGTACTTC.

This clone appeared once. This sequence joins TRBV21-1 and TRBJ1-1. TRBV21-1 is described as a pseudogene. The CDR3 contains 12 residues. The CDR3 DNA is TGTGCCAGCACCCCGGGGGGAGGCGCGGCTTTCTTT. It codes for CASTPGGGAAFF.

This clone was seen only once. The chain uses TRBV7-6 and TRBJ1-2; D not certain. The germline gives CDR1 SGHVS, CDR2 FNYEAQ. CDR3 length: 15 amino acids. The V end lost 0 bases, the J end lost 4 bases, and 12 bases lay between the germline ends. CDR3 sequence: CASSLASGISYGYTF. For the CDR3, the DNA is TGTGCCAGCAGCTTAGCGTCAGGAATTAGCTATGGCTACACCTTC.

The chain is built from TRBV5-1 and TRBJ2-1; D gene uncertain. The CDR3 length is 14 residues. V lost 3 bases and J 5 bases, leaving 12 bases between the germline ends. The germline V gene has CDR1 SGHRS and CDR2 YFSETQ. The CDR3 DNA reads as TGCGCCAGCAGCTACTCAAACCCGGACAATGAGCAGTTCTTC. It translates to CASSYSNPDNEQFF.

The chain employs TRBV7-7 and TRBJ2-5; 14 nucleotides match TRBD2. The CDR3 contains 15 residues. The ends lost 5 bases at V and 3 bases at J; junction bases unmatched: 2. Germline V lookup: CDR1 SSHAT, CDR2 FNYEAQ (reference sequence). The CDR3 region is CASSRLAGGEETQYF. In nucleotides, the CDR3 is TGTGCCAGCAGCCGACTAGCGGGGGGGGAAGAGACCCAGTACTTC.

The chain joins TRBV2 to TRBJ1-6; no definite D call. With 5 bases removed from V and 7 bases from J, the gap between germline ends came to 15 bases. Germline V gives CDR1 SNHLY, CDR2 FYNNEI. This CDR3 region has 15 residues. The CDR3 sequence is CASSIDLSGNSPLHF. The CDR3 nucleotides read TGTGCCAGCAGTATCGACTTATCGGGGAATTCACCCCTCCACTTT.

The rearrangement links TRBV6-2 or TRBV6-3 to TRBJ1-6; 7 bases are shared with TRBD1. This CDR3 has 17 residues. With V trimmed by 6 bases and J by 10 bases, 18 bases remained unmatched. In germline, CDR1 is MNHEY, CDR2 SVGEGT. CDR3 in amino acids: CASSHLPFGTAQSPLHF. In DNA, the CDR3 is TGTGCCAGCAGCCATCTCCCTTTCGGGACAGCCCAATCACCCCTCCACTTT.

V is TRBV9 and J is TRBJ2-7, with a possible D match to TRBD2 (5 bases). V gave up 0 bases and J gave up 4 bases, with 11 bases separating them. The length of the CDR3 is 14 residues. The germline V gene has CDR1 SGDLS and CDR2 YYNGEE. The chain's CDR3 is CASSVEASSYEQYF. In DNA, the CDR3 is TGTGCCAGCAGCGTAGAGGCTAGCTCATACGAGCAGTACTTC.

The J gene is TRBJ1-2, the V gene TRBV7-3; D remains unclear. V was pared by 5 bases and J by 0 bases, with 7 bases between. Germline V gene lookup returns CDR1 SGHTA and CDR2 FQGTGA. This CDR3 comprises 13 residues. CDR3 sequence (DNA): TGTGCCAGCAGCCTTACTGCTAACTATGGCTACACCTTC. It yields the protein CASSLTANYGYTF.

The CDR3 protein is CASSLSPSGGFAGNTIYF. For the CDR3, the DNA is TGTGCCAGCAGTTTATCACCCTCGGGGGGGTTCGCTGGAAACACCATATATTTT. The J gene is TRBJ1-3, the V gene TRBV27; tentatively, D is TRBD1 (5 bases). Between the trimmed V and J ends, which lost 0 bases and 2 bases, there was a span of 17 bases. The CDR3 has 18 amino acids. Germline loops: CDR1 MNHEY, CDR2 SMNVEV (reference sequence).

J is TRBJ2-7 and V is TRBV3-1 (or the pseudogene TRBV3-2); D not resolved. The CDR3 has 11 residues. The V gene lost 1 base and the J gene lost 5 bases, with 3 bases spanning the gap. Germline V gives CDR1 LGHDT, CDR2 YNNKEL (reference sequence). CDR3 bases: TGTGCCAGCAGCCAAGTTAACGAGCAGTACTTC. Its protein is CASSQVNEQYF.

The genes are TRBV2 and TRBJ1-5; TRBD1 matches 9 bases. Germline V gene lookup returns CDR1 SNHLY and CDR2 FYNNEI. V lost 4 bases, J lost 1 base, and 5 bases stayed unmatched. This CDR3 spans 16 amino acids. CDR3 region: CASSGDRAISNQPQHF. CDR3 sequence (DNA): TGTGCCAGCAGTGGGGACAGGGCAATCAGCAATCAGCCCCAGCATTTT.

V is TRBV7-2 and J is TRBJ2-3; possible D gene TRBD2, 5 bases. The CDR3 has 15 amino acids. With 5 bases removed from V and 1 base from J, the gap between germline ends came to 13 bases. CDR1 and CDR2 (germline): SGHTA, FQGNSA. The CDR3 sequence: CASSPMSSGTDTQYF. The CDR3 DNA sequence: TGTGCCAGCAGCCCCATGAGTAGCGGCACAGATACGCAGTATTTT.

The V and J genes are TRBV5-6 and TRBJ2-5, with 10 bases fitting TRBD1. J was trimmed by 5 bases and V by 0 bases; bases with no gene match: 7. This CDR3 contains 16 residues. The germline gives CDR1 SGHDT, CDR2 YYEEEE. CDR3 sequence: CASSLGQGAVGETQYF. The CDR3 coding sequence is TGTGCCAGCAGCTTGGGACAGGGGGCTGTAGGGGAGACCCAGTACTTC.

V is TRBV6-1 and J is TRBJ2-7; D is possibly TRBD2 (6 bases). The CDR3 sequence is 12 residues long. Germline V gene sequence: CDR1 MNHNS, CDR2 SASEGT. With 5 bases removed from V and 4 bases from J, the gap between germline ends came to 9 bases. For the CDR3, the DNA is TGTGCCAGCAGTCGGGACTTATACGAGCAGTACTTC. Protein product: CASSRDLYEQYF.

This sequence joins TRBV5-4 and TRBJ2-3, with 8 positions matching TRBD2. The V gene end was trimmed by 4 bases and the J gene end by 7 bases; junction bases not matched to a gene: 5. The CDR3 contains 13 residues. Germline V gives CDR1 SGHNT, CDR2 YYREEE (reference sequence). CDR3 in DNA: TGTGCCAGCAGCCCGGGGGGGAGAAATACGCAGTATTTT. Its protein is CASSPGGRNTQYF.

V is TRBV15 and J is TRBJ2-7; D possibly corresponds to TRBD2 (6 bases). Trimming stripped 6 bases from V and 0 bases from J, with 9 bases between. This CDR3 contains 13 residues. CDR1 is LNHNV and CDR2 is YYDKDF in the germline V gene (reference sequence). CDR3 DNA sequence: TGTGCCACCAGTGGGCGGGACTCCTACGAGCAGTACTTC. This sequence encodes CATSGRDSYEQYF.

V and J are TRBV24-1 and TRBJ2-7, with 8 positions matching TRBD1. Unmatched junction bases numbered 5, after V lost 9 bases and J lost 2 bases. The CDR3 runs to 13 residues. Germline V CDR1 and CDR2: KGHDR, SFDVKD. CDR3 coding DNA: TGTGCCACCGATGAACAGGGGGCCTACGAGCAGTACTTC. As protein: CATDEQGAYEQYF.

The chain combines TRBV5-1 with TRBJ2-3, with TRBD1 identical over 8 bases. Looked up from germline, CDR1 is SGHRS and CDR2 is YFSETQ. V lost 4 bases and J lost 2; bases outside the gene matches: 3. The CDR3 is 14 amino acids. The CDR3 loop reads CASSPGQATDTQYF. CDR3 sequence (DNA): TGCGCCAGCAGCCCGGGACAGGCCACAGATACGCAGTATTTT. Full variable domain (remainder filled in from reference TRBV5-1 and TRBJ2-3): KAGVTQTPRYLIKTRGQQVTLSCSPISGHRSVSWYQQTPGQGLQFLFEYFSETQRNKGNFPGRFSGRQFSNSRSEMNVSTLELGDSALYLCASSPGQATDTQYFGPGTRLTVL.

V usage is TRBV6-5 and J usage is TRBJ1-6, with unresolved D. CDR1 MNHEY and CDR2 SVGAGI come from the germline V gene. The CDR3 totals 12 residues. Between the trimmed V and J ends, which lost 6 bases and 7 bases, there was a span of 7 bases. The CDR3 DNA reads TGTGCCAGCAGCTATCTGAATTCACCCCTCCACTTT. Its protein product is CASSYLNSPLHF.